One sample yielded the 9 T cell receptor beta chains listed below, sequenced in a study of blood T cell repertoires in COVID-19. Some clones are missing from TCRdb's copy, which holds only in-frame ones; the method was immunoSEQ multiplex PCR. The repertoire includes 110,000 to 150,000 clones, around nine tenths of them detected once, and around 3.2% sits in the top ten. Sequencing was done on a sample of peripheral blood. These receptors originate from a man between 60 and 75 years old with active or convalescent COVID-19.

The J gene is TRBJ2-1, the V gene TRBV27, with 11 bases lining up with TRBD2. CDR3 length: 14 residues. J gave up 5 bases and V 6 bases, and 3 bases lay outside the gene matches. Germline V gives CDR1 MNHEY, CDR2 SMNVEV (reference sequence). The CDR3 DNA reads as TGTGCCAGCAGGGGACTAGCGGCAAACAATGAGCAGTTCTTC. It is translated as CASRGLAANNEQFF.

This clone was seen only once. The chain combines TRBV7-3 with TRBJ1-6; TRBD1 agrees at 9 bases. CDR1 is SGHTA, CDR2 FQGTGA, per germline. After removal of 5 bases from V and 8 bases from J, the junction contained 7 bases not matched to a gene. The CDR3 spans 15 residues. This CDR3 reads CASSETGTGHSPLHF. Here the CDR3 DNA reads TGTGCCAGCAGCGAAACCGGGACAGGGCATTCACCCCTCCACTTT.

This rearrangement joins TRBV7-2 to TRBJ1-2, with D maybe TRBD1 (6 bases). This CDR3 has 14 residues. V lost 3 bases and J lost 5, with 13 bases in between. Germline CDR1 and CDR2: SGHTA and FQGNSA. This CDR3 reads CASSFGAGEYGYTF. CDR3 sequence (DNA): TGTGCCAGCAGCTTCGGGGCAGGGGAATATGGCTACACCTTC.

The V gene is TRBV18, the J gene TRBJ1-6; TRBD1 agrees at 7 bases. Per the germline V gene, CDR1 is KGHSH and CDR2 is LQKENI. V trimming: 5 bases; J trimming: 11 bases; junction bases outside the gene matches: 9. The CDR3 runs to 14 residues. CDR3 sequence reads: CASSGGPDRPPLHF. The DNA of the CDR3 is TGTGCCAGCTCAGGGGGCCCGGACAGGCCACCCCTCCACTTT.

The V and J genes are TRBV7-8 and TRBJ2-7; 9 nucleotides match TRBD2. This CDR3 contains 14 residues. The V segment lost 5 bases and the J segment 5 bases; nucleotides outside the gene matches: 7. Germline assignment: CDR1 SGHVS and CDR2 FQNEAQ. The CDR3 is CASSPGLASDEQYF. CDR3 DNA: TGTGCCAGCAGCCCTGGACTAGCGAGCGACGAGCAGTACTTC. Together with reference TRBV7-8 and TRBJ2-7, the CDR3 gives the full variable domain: GAGVSQSPRYKVAKRGQDVALRCDPISGHVSLFWYQQALGQGPEFLTYFQNEAQLDKSGLPSDRFFAERPEGSVSTLKIQRTQQEDSAVYLCASSPGLASDEQYFGPGTRLTVT.

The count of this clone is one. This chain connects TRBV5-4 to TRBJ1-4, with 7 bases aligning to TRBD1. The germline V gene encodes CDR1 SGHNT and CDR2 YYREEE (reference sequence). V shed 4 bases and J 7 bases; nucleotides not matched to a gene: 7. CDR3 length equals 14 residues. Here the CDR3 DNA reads TGTGCCAGCAGCCATACAGGGGTTGGTGAAAAACTGTTTTTT. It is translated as CASSHTGVGEKLFF.

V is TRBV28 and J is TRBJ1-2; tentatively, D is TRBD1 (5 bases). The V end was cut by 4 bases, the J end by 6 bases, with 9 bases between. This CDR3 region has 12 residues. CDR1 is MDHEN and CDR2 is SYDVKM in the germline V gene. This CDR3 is CASSSGRDGYTF. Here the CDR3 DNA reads TGTGCCAGCAGTTCCGGCAGGGATGGCTACACCTTC.

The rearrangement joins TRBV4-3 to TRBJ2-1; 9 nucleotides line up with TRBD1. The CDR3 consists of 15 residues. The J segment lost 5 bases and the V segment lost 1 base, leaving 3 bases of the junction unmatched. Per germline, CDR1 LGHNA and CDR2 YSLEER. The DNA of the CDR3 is TGCGCCAGCAGCCAAGGGGACAGGGATAACAATGAGCAGTTCTTC. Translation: CASSQGDRDNNEQFF.

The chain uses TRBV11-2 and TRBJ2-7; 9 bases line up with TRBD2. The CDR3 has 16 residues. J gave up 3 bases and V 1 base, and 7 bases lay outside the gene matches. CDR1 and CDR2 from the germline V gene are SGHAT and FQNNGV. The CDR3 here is CASSLGVMRGGYEQYF. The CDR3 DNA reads TGTGCCAGCAGCTTAGGTGTTATGCGGGGGGGCTACGAGCAGTACTTC.